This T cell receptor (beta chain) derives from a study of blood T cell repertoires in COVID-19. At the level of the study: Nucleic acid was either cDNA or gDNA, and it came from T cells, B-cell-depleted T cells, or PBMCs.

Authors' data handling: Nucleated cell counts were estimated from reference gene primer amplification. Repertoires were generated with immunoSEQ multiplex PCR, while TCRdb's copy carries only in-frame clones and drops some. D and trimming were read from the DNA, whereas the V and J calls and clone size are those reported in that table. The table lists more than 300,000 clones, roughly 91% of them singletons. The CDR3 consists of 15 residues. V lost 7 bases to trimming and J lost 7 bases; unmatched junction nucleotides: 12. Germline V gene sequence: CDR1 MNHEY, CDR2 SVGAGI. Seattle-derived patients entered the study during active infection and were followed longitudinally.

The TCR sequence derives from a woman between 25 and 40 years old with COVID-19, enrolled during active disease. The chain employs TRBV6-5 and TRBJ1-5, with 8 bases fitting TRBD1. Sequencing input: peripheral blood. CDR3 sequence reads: CASNLFVAGGQPQHF. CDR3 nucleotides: TGTGCCAGCAACTTGTTCGTGGCAGGGGGCCAGCCCCAGCATTTT.